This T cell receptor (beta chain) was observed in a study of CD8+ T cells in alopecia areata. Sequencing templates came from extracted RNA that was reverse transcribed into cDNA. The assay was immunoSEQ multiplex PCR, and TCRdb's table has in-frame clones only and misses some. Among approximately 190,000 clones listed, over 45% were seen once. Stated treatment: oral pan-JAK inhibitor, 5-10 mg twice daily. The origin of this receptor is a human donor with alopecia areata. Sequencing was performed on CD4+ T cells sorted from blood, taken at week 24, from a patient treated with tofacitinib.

In nucleotides, the CDR3 is TGTGCCAGCAGTTTATCAGGACTAGCGGGAGAGACCCAGTACTTC. Residues: CASSLSGLAGETQYF. V gene TRBV27 combines with J gene TRBJ2-5; 11 bases are shared with TRBD2. Looked up from germline, CDR1 is MNHEY and CDR2 is SMNVEV (reference sequence). V shed 0 bases and J 4 bases; nucleotides not matched to a gene: 1. The CDR3 loop spans 15 amino acids.